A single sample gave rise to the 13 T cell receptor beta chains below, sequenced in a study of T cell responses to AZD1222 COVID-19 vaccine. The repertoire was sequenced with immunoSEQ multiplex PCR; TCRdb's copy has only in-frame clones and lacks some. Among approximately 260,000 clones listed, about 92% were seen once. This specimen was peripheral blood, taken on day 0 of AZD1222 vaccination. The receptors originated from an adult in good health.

This CDR3 reads CASSSYGGRASGYNEQFF. CDR3 nucleotide sequence: TGTGCCAGTAGTTCCTACGGAGGTAGGGCTAGCGGATACAATGAGCAGTTCTTC. The V gene is TRBV19, the J gene TRBJ2-1, with 7 nucleotides matching TRBD2. J was trimmed by 4 bases and V by 5 bases; bases with no gene match: 17. The germline V gene encodes CDR1 LNHDA and CDR2 SQIVND (reference sequence). This CDR3 spans 18 amino acids.

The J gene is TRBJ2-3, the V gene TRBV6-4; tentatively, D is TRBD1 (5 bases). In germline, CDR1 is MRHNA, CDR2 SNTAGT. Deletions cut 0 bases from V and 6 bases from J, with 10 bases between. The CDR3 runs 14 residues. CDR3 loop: CASSDSMGPDTQYF. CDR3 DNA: TGTGCCAGCAGTGACTCGATGGGGCCCGATACGCAGTATTTT.

As DNA, the CDR3 is TGTGCCAGCAGAGCGACAGGGGGGTATGGCTACACCTTC. Amino acids: CASRATGGYGYTF. The chain couples TRBV28 to TRBJ1-2, with 9 positions matching TRBD1. The CDR3 extends over 13 amino acids. The V and J ends lost 6 bases and 5 bases, in that order; junction bases with no gene match: 4. The germline V gene has CDR1 MDHEN and CDR2 SYDVKM.

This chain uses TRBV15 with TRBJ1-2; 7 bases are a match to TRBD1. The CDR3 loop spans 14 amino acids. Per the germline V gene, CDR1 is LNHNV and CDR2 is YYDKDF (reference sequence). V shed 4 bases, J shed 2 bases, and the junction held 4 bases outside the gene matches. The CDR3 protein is CATSTQGQNYGYTF. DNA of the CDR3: TGTGCCACCAGCACCCAGGGACAGAACTATGGCTACACCTTC.

CDR3 coding DNA: TGTGCCAGCAGTGAAAGTGGGGCGCGGATTGAAGCTTTCTTT. It translates to CASSESGARIEAFF. The chain uses TRBV2 and TRBJ1-1, with D maybe TRBD1 (5 bases). The germline CDR1 and CDR2 sequences are SNHLY and FYNNEI. CDR3 size: 14 residues. The germline V and J ends were trimmed by 2 bases and 7 bases, with 14 bases remaining between them.

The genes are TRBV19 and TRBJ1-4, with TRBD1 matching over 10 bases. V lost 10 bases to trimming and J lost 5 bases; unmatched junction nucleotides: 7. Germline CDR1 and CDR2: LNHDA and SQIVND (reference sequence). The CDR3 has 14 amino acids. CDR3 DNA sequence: TGTGCCACCCAGGGGACAGGGGCCAATGAAAAACTGTTTTTT. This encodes CATQGTGANEKLFF.

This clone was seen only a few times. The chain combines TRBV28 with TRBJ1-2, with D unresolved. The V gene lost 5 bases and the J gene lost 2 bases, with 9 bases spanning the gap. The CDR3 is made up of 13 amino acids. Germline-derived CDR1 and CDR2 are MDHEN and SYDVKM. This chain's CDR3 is CASSQYPNYGYTF. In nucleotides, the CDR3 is TGTGCCAGCAGTCAGTACCCAAACTATGGCTACACCTTC.

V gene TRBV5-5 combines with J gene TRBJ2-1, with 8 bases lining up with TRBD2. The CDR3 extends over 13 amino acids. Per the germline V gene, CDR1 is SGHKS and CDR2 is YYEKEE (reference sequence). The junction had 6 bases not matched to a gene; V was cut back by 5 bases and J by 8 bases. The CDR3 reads CASSKAGGDEQFF. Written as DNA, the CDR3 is TGTGCCAGCAGTAAGGCGGGGGGCGATGAGCAGTTCTTC. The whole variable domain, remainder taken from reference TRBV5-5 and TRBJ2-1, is DAGVTQSPTHLIKTRGQQVTLRCSPISGHKSVSWYQQVLGQGPQFIFQYYEKEERGRGNFPDRFSARQFPNYSSELNVNALLLGDSALYLCASSKAGGDEQFFGPGTRLTVL.

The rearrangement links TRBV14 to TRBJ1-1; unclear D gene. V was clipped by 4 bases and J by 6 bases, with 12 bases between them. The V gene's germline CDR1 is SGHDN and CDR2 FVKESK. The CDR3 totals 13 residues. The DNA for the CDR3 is TGTGCCAGCAGCCCTTTAGTTGGATCTGAAGCTTTCTTT. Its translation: CASSPLVGSEAFF.

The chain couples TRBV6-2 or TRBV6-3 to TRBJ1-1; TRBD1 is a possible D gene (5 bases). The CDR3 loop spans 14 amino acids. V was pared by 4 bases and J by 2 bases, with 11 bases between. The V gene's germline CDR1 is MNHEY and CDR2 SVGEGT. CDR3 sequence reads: CASSLAGTNTEAFF. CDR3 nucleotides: TGTGCCAGCAGTTTAGCCGGGACTAACACTGAAGCTTTCTTT.

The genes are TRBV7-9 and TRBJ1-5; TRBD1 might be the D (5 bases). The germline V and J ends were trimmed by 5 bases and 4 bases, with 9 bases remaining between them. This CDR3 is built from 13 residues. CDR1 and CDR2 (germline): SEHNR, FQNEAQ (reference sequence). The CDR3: CASSPGWNQPQHF. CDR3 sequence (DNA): TGTGCCAGCAGCCCAGGGTGGAATCAGCCCCAGCATTTT.

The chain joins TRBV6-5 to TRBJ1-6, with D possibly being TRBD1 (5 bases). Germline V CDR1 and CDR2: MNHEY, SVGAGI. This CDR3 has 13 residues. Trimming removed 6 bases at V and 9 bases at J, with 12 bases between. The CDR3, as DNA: TGTGCCAGCAGAGCAGGGATCTCTTCACCCCTCCACTTT. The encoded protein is CASRAGISSPLHF.

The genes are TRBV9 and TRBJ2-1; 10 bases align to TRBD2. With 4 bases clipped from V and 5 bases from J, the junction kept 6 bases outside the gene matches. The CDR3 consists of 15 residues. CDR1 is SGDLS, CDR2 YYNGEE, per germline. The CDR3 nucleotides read TGTGCCAGCAGCACGGGACTAGCGCTCGACAATGAGCAGTTCTTC. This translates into CASSTGLALDNEQFF. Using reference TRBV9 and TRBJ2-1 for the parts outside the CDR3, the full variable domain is DSGVTQTPKHLITATGQRVTLRCSPRSGDLSVYWYQQSLDQGLQFLIQYYNGEERAKGNILERFSAQQFPDLHSELNLSSLELGDSALYFCASSTGLALDNEQFFGPGTRLTVL.